The source of this T cell receptor beta chain is a study of lymphopenia after photon versus proton radiotherapy. Findings and caveats of the study: In patients who died, overall survival fell as post-nadir TCR diversity dropped more. Better survival with proton therapy was suggested as possible, not demonstrated. Oligoclonal CD8+ Temra expansion after nadir drove photon patients' diversity drop. Proton therapy kept repertoires fairly stable, unlike photons, which gained effector/memory cells.

This clone was detected a few times. Antigen specificity is unknown. Profiling relied on immunoSEQ multiplex PCR, and the TCRdb table lists in-frame clones only, not all of them. The sample lists approximately 80,000 clones, around 88% seen once, with over 1.2% in the top ten. The source is a man in his 60s with pancreatic cancer. Sequencing used peripheral blood, obtained from a patient treated with proton-based radiotherapy.

The DNA for the CDR3 is TGTGCCAGCAGTGACTCACTGGGTCAGATCGATGAGCAGTTCTTC. It translates to CASSDSLGQIDEQFF. This chain joins TRBV6-4 and TRBJ2-1, with D hard to call. Germline V gene sequence: CDR1 MRHNA, CDR2 SNTAGT. Trimming removed 0 bases from V and 8 bases from J, with 14 bases in between. This CDR3 has 15 residues.